This TCR beta chain was obtained from a study of shared clonotypes between healthy human individuals. Comments on this clone: Its cognate antigen is unknown.

Replicate PCRs for sorted subsets used about 200 ng DNA; this equaled tens of thousands of T cell genomes. Assay used: immunoSEQ multiplex PCR; TCRdb lists only in-frame clones, some missing. The sample holds some 690,000 clones, 90% seen once. Germline lookup yields CDR1 SEHNR and CDR2 FQNEAQ (reference sequence). Trimming removed 3 bases from V and 13 bases from J, with 13 bases in between. The CDR3 contains 12 residues. Study-level findings and limits: Non-shared clonotypes had lower generation probabilities than clonotypes shared by all four sorted-subset donors. The naive CD4 repertoires of a few donors were compared, and approximately 5% of clonotypes were shared.

The chain is built from TRBV7-9 and TRBJ2-1, with D possibly matching TRBD2 (6 bases). The receptor was isolated from a man aged 18-30 years in good health. Some clones in this sample may be carry-over from other donors' samples. Sequencing was performed on memory CD8+ T cells from PBMCs. Subset in this sample: CD45RO+ cells pooled with CCR7-negative TemRA cells. The CDR3 spells CASSFTGVDQFF. The CDR3 DNA is TGTGCCAGCAGCTTTACGGGAGTTGACCAGTTCTTC. Looking up the rest from reference TRBV7-9 and TRBJ2-1 gives the full variable domain: DTGVSQNPRHKITKRGQNVTFRCDPISEHNRLYWYRQTLGQGPEFLTYFQNEAQLEKSRLLSDRFSAERPKGSFSTLEIQRTEQGDSAMYLCASSFTGVDQFFGPGTRLTVL.